The entry below describes one T cell receptor (beta chain). Its target is unknown. The data were taken from a study of tumor-infiltrating lymphocytes in primary liver carcinoma. Overall study: Treatment of the patients' primary liver carcinoma consisted of surgical resection. T1-T3 N0M0 was the stage of the tumors, which were roughly 4.2 to 10 cm across. The study, taken as a whole, reports: Compared with blood, tumor repertoires held significantly more in their top 250 clones. Comparison of CD4+ and CD8+ repertoires was precluded by bulk unsorted samples.

Starting from about 0.5 ug of total RNA, TCR beta cDNA was produced with a primer in the constant region. Slightly modified ARM-PCR served as the procedure for the TCR beta libraries. These libraries came from three rounds of nested multiplex PCR. TCRdb re-analysed the multiplex PCR reads in MiXCR, keeping a single row per CDR3 protein. The table has approximately 330,000 distinct CDR3 sequences, roughly two thirds seen once. For blood RNA, unsorted whole blood served as the source, and germline DNA was extracted too. Sequencing used peripheral blood. This TCR derives from a man between 40 and 49 years old with primary liver carcinoma and hepatitis B virus infection.

The CDR3 reads CASSKTHSSRTSGRSYEQYF. DNA for the CDR3: TGTGCCAGCAGCAAGACTCATTCCTCCAGGACTAGCGGGAGATCTTACGAGCAGTACTTC. This rearrangement joins TRBV11-2 to TRBJ2-7, with 13 bases fitting TRBD2. Germline V gene lookup returns CDR1 SGHAT and CDR2 FQNNGV. This CDR3 has 20 amino acids. V gave up 5 bases and J gave up 4 bases; unmatched junction bases: 20.